This T cell receptor (beta chain) is from a study of blood T cells in healthy people across ages. General study results and limits: Conclusively comparing naive with antigen-experienced cells was impossible with unsorted PBMCs.

Using a J-beta primer mix together with a sample-barcoded 5' primer, a second PCR was run for about 6 to 11 cycles. TCRdb re-called the 5' RACE reads through MiXCR, storing one row per CDR3 protein. Among around 1,500,000 distinct CDR3 sequences listed, 28% were seen once. This CDR3 comprises 13 residues. CDR1 SGHRS and CDR2 YFSETQ come from the germline V gene. The V end lost 6 bases, the J end lost 8 bases, and 15 bases lay between the germline ends. Healthy Caucasian individuals from Russia aged roughly 6 to 90 were enrolled as donors. No fewer than 5.5 micrograms of total RNA were isolated from every sample. Note on this clonotype: Its antigen remains unknown.

Sequenced: blood. The TCR originated in a woman in her 30s in good health. The chain employs TRBV5-1 and TRBJ1-5; D not certain. CDR3 DNA sequence: TGCGCCAGCATCCCCAGGCGGTTGGAGCCCCAGCATTTT. Protein sequence: CASIPRRLEPQHF.